This passage covers 2 T cell receptor beta chains from one sample sequenced in a study of T cell repertoires in cytomegalovirus infection. These receptors have no known antigen. TCRdb reprocessed the reads with MiXCR, giving one entry per CDR3 protein. This table holds about 830,000 distinct CDR3 sequences, 32% found once. The material was cultured CD8+ T cells from PBMCs, obtained from culture after CMV antigen stimulation. These receptors were taken from a human donor in good health (CMV status not recorded). Some clones in this sample may be carry-over from other donors' samples.

This rearrangement joins TRBV13 to TRBJ1-1; TRBD1 aligns across 8 bases. V was clipped by 5 bases and J by 5 bases; unmatched bases: 7. Per the germline V gene, CDR1 is PRHDT and CDR2 is FYEKMQ (reference sequence). The CDR3 is made up of 14 amino acids. For the CDR3, the DNA is TGTGCCAGCAGCATGACAGGGGTTGGGACTGAAGCTTTCTTT. Translation gives CASSMTGVGTEAFF.

J is TRBJ1-6 and V is TRBV7-6; D unresolved. Germline V gene lookup returns CDR1 SGHVS and CDR2 FNYEAQ. CDR3 length equals 14 residues. Trimming took off 5 bases at V and 7 bases at J, with 12 bases between the two ends. The CDR3 sequence is CASSIKDGNSPLHF. The CDR3, as DNA: TGTGCCAGCAGCATAAAGGACGGGAATTCACCCCTCCACTTT.